This entry lists 5 T cell receptor beta chains sequenced from one sample in a study of T cells in Graves' hyperthyroidism and ophthalmopathy (dated by TCRdb to about 2019). Preparation of the library involved multiplex PCR. Sequencing took place on an Illumina HiSeq 2000. The TCR beta CDR3 regions were amplified from RNA transcripts. For the first round of RT-PCR on the TCR CDR3, the HTBI primer set was used together with the Qiagen OneStep RT-PCR kit. TCRdb reanalyzed the raw reads on its own, using fastp at Q25 for trimming and MiXCR for clone calling, and kept in-frame beta chains. Here each entry gathers all rows of one CDR3 protein and keeps the most common genes and DNA. The sample data list fewer than 500,000 distinct CDR3 sequences, and more than 14% of these were observed just once. 15% to 20% of the sample is held by the ten biggest clonotypes. Sequencing input: blood. The receptors were gathered from a woman in her twenties or thirties with Graves' ophthalmopathy.

The chain recombines TRBV14 with TRBJ1-6, with TRBD1 identical over 9 bases. Germline V lookup: CDR1 SGHDN, CDR2 FVKESK. This CDR3 is built from 14 residues. V was clipped by 4 bases and J by 9 bases; unmatched bases: 4. The CDR3 region has the DNA TGTGCCAGCAGCCCCGGGACAGGGTTTTCACCCCTCCACTTT. Its protein is CASSPGTGFSPLHF.

V is TRBV30 and J is TRBJ1-3; 9 bases line up with TRBD1. The CDR3 consists of 16 residues. The V gene's germline CDR1 is GTSNPN and CDR2 SVGIG (reference sequence). Unmatched junction bases numbered 8, after V lost 2 bases and J lost 3 bases. The CDR3 loop reads CAWSWGTGGSGNTIYF. The DNA for the CDR3 is TGTGCCTGGAGTTGGGGAACAGGGGGCAGTGGAAACACCATATATTTT.

This clonotype appeared many times. The chain is built from TRBV11-2 and TRBJ2-5, with TRBD2 as a possible D gene (6 bases). Between the trimmed V and J ends, which lost 4 bases and 2 bases, there was a span of 11 bases. Germline values: CDR1 SGHAT, CDR2 FQNNGV. The CDR3 runs to 14 residues. The CDR3 region is CASSSLASQETQYF. In DNA, the CDR3 is TGTGCCAGCAGCTCACTAGCATCACAAGAGACCCAGTACTTC.

CDR3 amino acids: CASSETGPLGEKLFF. The CDR3 region has the DNA TGTGCCAGCAGTGAGACAGGGCCCCTTGGTGAAAAACTGTTTTTT. This sequence joins TRBV2 and TRBJ1-4; 7 nucleotides line up with TRBD1. CDR3 length equals 15 residues. Germline V gene data show CDR1 as SNHLY and CDR2 as FYNNEI. V shed 3 bases and J 7 bases; nucleotides not matched to a gene: 8.

This clonotype was counted at least ten times. V is TRBV6-1 and J is TRBJ2-7; no definite D call. Trimming removed 8 bases from V and 0 bases from J, with 23 bases in between. This CDR3 has 17 residues. Germline CDR1 reads MNHNS; CDR2 reads SASEGT. CDR3 protein: CASFGFLRATSSYEQYF. The DNA for the CDR3 is TGTGCCAGCTTTGGGTTTCTCCGGGCCACGAGCTCCTACGAGCAGTACTTC.